This T cell receptor beta chain was recovered during a study of blood T cell repertoires in COVID-19. Study at large: Acute and convalescent COVID-19 specimens originated in the United States, Italy and Spain. T cells, B-cell-depleted T cells, or PBMCs supplied cDNA or gDNA.

Seattle patient enrollment occurred during active infection, with longitudinal follow-up thereafter. The method was immunoSEQ multiplex PCR; TCRdb's version includes in-frame clones alone and lacks a portion of them. This sample has some 300,000 clones, with roughly 89% found just once. The CDR3 extends over 14 amino acids. V was clipped by 2 bases and J by 5 bases, with 12 bases between them. Germline V gene data show CDR1 as SGHTA and CDR2 as FQGNSA. The TCR sequence derives from a woman aged 35 to 49 with COVID-19, enrolled during active disease. Material: peripheral blood. This sequence joins TRBV7-2 and TRBJ1-1; the D is unclear. For the CDR3, the DNA is TGTGCCAGCAGCTTAAAACCCTCGGGGACTGAAGCTTTCTTT. The encoded protein is CASSLKPSGTEAFF.